The source of this T cell receptor (beta chain) is a study of CD8+CD57+ T cells in acquired aplastic anemia. Study background: DNA from sorted CD4+ and CD8+ cells averaged roughly 3.4 ug. The study obtained about 10.8 million reads on average for CD4+ cells from healthy donors. Study-wide findings and caveats: Shared by patients and controls, fewer than 30 CD8+ CDR3s were abundant in patients.

There are a few counts of this clonotype. The antigen is not known. The CDR3 covers 11 residues. The V and J ends lost 6 bases and 6 bases, in that order; junction bases with no gene match: 3. Germline V gene lookup returns CDR1 SQVTM and CDR2 ANQGSEA. TCR beta VDJ combinations and CDR3 sequences were profiled from genomic DNA. TCRdb recomputed calls from the reads with MiXCR, one row per CDR3 protein. The sample records about 420,000 distinct CDR3 sequences, 65% to 80% being singletons. Sequencing was carried out using sorted CD4+, CD8+, or CD8+CD57+ T cells (not recorded which) from PBMCs. The rearrangement links TRBV29-1 to TRBJ2-7; 9 positions match TRBD1. The clonotype was recovered from a human donor in good health, serving as a control. The CDR3 loop is CSVRTGAEQYF. DNA for the CDR3: TGCAGCGTACGGACAGGGGCCGAGCAGTACTTC.